The clone carrying this T cell receptor (beta chain) showed up just once. The antigen is not known. Recipients boosted at about 4 weeks or about 12 weeks are pooled. This sample stems from a study of T cell responses to AZD1222 COVID-19 vaccine. Broader study findings: Nearly half of spike-specific TCRs reportedly go after variant regions that carry no mutations.

The CDR3 contains 14 residues. The trim removed 4 bases at V and 3 bases at J, leaving 3 bases unmatched. Germline assignment: CDR1 SGHDN and CDR2 FVKESK. Produced via immunoSEQ multiplex PCR; TCRdb's table is partial and in-frame only. The table lists more than 85,000 clones, about 94% of them singletons, with 2.5% to 3% in the top ten. Specimen: peripheral blood, collected 28 days after the second AZD1222 dose. This chain uses TRBV14 with TRBJ2-7; 10 nucleotides agree with TRBD2. This clonotype was obtained from an adult who received the AZD1222 COVID-19 vaccine. The CDR3 sequence: CASSPRTSGYEQYF. Written as DNA, the CDR3 is TGTGCCAGCAGCCCCCGGACTAGCGGCTACGAGCAGTACTTC.